Presented here are 17 T cell receptor beta chains from one specimen sequenced in a study of T cells after yellow fever vaccination. TCRdb re-called the 5' RACE reads through MiXCR, storing one row per CDR3 protein. The sample gives about 130,000 distinct CDR3 sequences, around 9.8% of which show up once; 30% to 50% is in the top ten. The specimen comprised CD8+ T cells sorted from PBMCs, sampled on the day of the yellow fever booster vaccination. These receptors were taken from a man aged 18 to 29 who received the YFV17D yellow fever vaccine.

This chain links TRBV20-1 with TRBJ2-1; D may match TRBD1 or TRBD2 (5 bases each). V dropped 6 bases and J dropped 7 bases, with 10 bases sitting between them. This CDR3 region has 11 residues. The germline V gene encodes CDR1 DFQATT and CDR2 SNEGSKA (reference sequence). CDR3 in DNA: TGCAGTGCCCCCTGGGGGAATGAGCAGTTCTTC. Protein sequence: CSAPWGNEQFF.

This clonotype was counted many times. The rearrangement uses TRBV27 and TRBJ1-1; no clear D. V shed 5 bases and J shed 0 bases, with 13 bases lying between them. The CDR3 runs 15 residues. Per germline, CDR1 MNHEY and CDR2 SMNVEV (reference sequence). This chain's CDR3 is CASSPLHQLNTEAFF. The CDR3 nucleotides are TGTGCCAGCAGTCCCCTACACCAGCTGAACACTGAAGCTTTCTTT.

This clonotype showed up many times. The chain employs TRBV29-1 and TRBJ1-1; a weak D match, TRBD1 (6 bases). Germline V lookup: CDR1 SQVTM, CDR2 ANQGSEA. The CDR3 totals 14 residues. The V end lost 7 bases, the J end lost 1 base, and 16 bases lay between the germline ends. The CDR3 here is CSALLPDRNTEAFF. The CDR3, as DNA: TGCAGCGCCCTCCTCCCGGACAGGAACACTGAAGCTTTCTTT.

The chain carries TRBV18 and TRBJ1-5, with D tentatively TRBD1 (6 bases). CDR1 and CDR2 from the germline V gene are KGHSH and LQKENI. This CDR3 has 15 residues. Deletions cut 3 bases from V and 5 bases from J, with 14 bases between. The DNA of the CDR3 is TGTGCCAGCTCACCTAGTAAAGGGGGATATCAGCCCCAGCATTTT. This sequence encodes CASSPSKGGYQPQHF.

This clonotype has more than one count but fewer than ten. The chain recombines TRBV20-1 with TRBJ2-1, with D maybe TRBD2 (7 bases). The CDR3 extends over 18 amino acids. V was pared by 4 bases and J by 1 base, with 23 bases between. Germline loops: CDR1 DFQATT, CDR2 SNEGSKA (reference sequence). CDR3 DNA: TGCAGTGCTACCGGACTGTGGGGGCTAGCGGAGTCCTACAATGAGCAGTTCTTC. Its translation is CSATGLWGLAESYNEQFF.

V gene TRBV5-4 combines with J gene TRBJ2-1, with D perhaps TRBD2 (6 bases). CDR1 is SGHNT and CDR2 is YYREEE in the germline V gene (reference sequence). Trimming stripped 7 bases from V and 9 bases from J, with 23 bases between. This CDR3 is built from 15 residues. As DNA, the CDR3 is TGTGCCAGCTCTCGTGGTTGGGGGGTAGTTTCTGAGCAGTTCTTC. Amino acids: CASSRGWGVVSEQFF.

CDR3 in DNA: TGTGCCAGCAGCTTGGGGTCGTGGGACGGCAATCAGCCCCAGCATTTT. It codes for CASSLGSWDGNQPQHF. This chain connects TRBV7-9 to TRBJ1-5, with D perhaps TRBD1 (5 bases). Germline CDR1 reads SEHNR; CDR2 reads FQNEAQ (reference sequence). V gave up 3 bases and J gave up 2 bases, with 14 bases separating them. The CDR3 length is 16 residues. Full variable domain (rest looked up from reference TRBV7-9 and TRBJ1-5): DTGVSQNPRHKITKRGQNVTFRCDPISEHNRLYWYRQTLGQGPEFLTYFQNEAQLEKSRLLSDRFSAERPKGSFSTLEIQRTEQGDSAMYLCASSLGSWDGNQPQHFGDGTRLSIL.

This clonotype was seen a handful of times. The V gene is TRBV27, the J gene TRBJ2-7; D gene uncertain. Germline V gene data show CDR1 as MNHEY and CDR2 as SMNVEV (reference sequence). The CDR3 contains 13 residues. The V gene lost 3 bases and the J gene lost 5 bases, with 11 bases spanning the gap. CDR3 coding DNA: TGTGCCAGCAGTTTTTTAGGGATCGACGAGCAGTACTTC. Translation: CASSFLGIDEQYF.

This clonotype was picked up a small number of times. This chain uses TRBV29-1 with TRBJ1-1; a possible D gene is TRBD1 (5 bases). Germline assignment: CDR1 SQVTM and CDR2 ANQGSEA. The ends were cut back, 3 bases at V and 2 bases at J, with 10 bases in the middle. The CDR3 length is 13 residues. CDR3 DNA sequence: TGCAGCGTTGAGACAGCCCTTAACACTGAAGCTTTCTTT. Amino acid sequence: CSVETALNTEAFF.

In this sample, this clonotype turned up a few times. The chain recombines TRBV11-1 with TRBJ2-6; TRBD1 is a possible D gene (5 bases). The germline V gene has CDR1 SGHAT and CDR2 FQDESV (reference sequence). The CDR3 contains 15 residues. Trimming cost V 5 bases and J 0 bases, with 8 bases left between them. For the CDR3, the DNA is TGTGCCAGCAGCCTGGACAACTCTGGGGCCAACGTCCTGACTTTC. Translating gives CASSLDNSGANVLTF.

Only a few counts were recorded for this clonotype. J is TRBJ2-2 and V is TRBV7-3; D may be TRBD2 (5 bases). The germline V and J ends were trimmed by 5 bases and 5 bases, with 9 bases remaining between them. Per the germline V gene, CDR1 is SGHTA and CDR2 is FQGTGA. The length of the CDR3 is 13 residues. The chain's CDR3 is CASSPPGTGELFF. The CDR3 DNA reads as TGTGCCAGCAGCCCCCCGGGGACCGGGGAGCTGTTTTTT. The full variable domain, completed using reference TRBV7-3 and TRBJ2-2, is GAGVSQTPSNKVTEKGKYVELRCDPISGHTALYWYRQSLGQGPEFLIYFQGTGAADDSGLPNDRFFAVRPEGSVSTLKIQRTERGDSAVYLCASSPPGTGELFFGEGSRLTVL.

There are a few counts of this clonotype. This chain links TRBV4-2 with TRBJ1-5; D is possibly TRBD1 (6 bases). The germline V gene has CDR1 LGHNA and CDR2 YNFKEQ. Trimming stripped 1 base from V and 3 bases from J, with 13 bases between. The CDR3 consists of 16 residues. CDR3: CASSQAAGAYNQPQHF. In DNA form, the CDR3 reads TGTGCCAGCAGCCAAGCTGCAGGGGCCTACAATCAGCCCCAGCATTTT.

This clonotype was counted a few times. The chain joins TRBV5-6 to TRBJ2-3, with 8 bases identical to TRBD1. The ends lost 0 bases at V and 3 bases at J; junction bases unmatched: 6. The CDR3 has 16 residues. Germline V gene sequence: CDR1 SGHDT, CDR2 YYEEEE. CDR3 sequence (DNA): TGTGCCAGCAGCTTGGGACAGGGGCGATTAACAGATACGCAGTATTTT. The encoded protein is CASSLGQGRLTDTQYF.

This clonotype was recorded at least ten times. The rearrangement links TRBV9 to TRBJ1-3, with D possibly TRBD1 on 6 matching bases. The germline CDR1 and CDR2 sequences are SGDLS and YYNGEE. The CDR3 sequence is 15 residues long. V gave up 0 bases and J gave up 4 bases, with 11 bases separating them. The CDR3 is CASSVGQAPGNTIYF. The DNA of the CDR3 is TGTGCCAGCAGCGTAGGACAGGCCCCCGGAAACACCATATATTTT.

This chain links TRBV2 with TRBJ2-2; a weak D match, TRBD1 (5 bases). CDR1 and CDR2 from the germline V gene are SNHLY and FYNNEI. The CDR3 is made up of 14 amino acids. V was trimmed by 8 bases and J by 4 bases, leaving 14 bases between them. The DNA for the CDR3 is TGTGCCAGCCGGCGGCAGGGCCCCACCGGGGAGCTGTTTTTT. Protein product: CASRRQGPTGELFF.

V is TRBV4-1 and J is TRBJ2-3; TRBD1 agrees at 7 bases. Trimming removed 0 bases from V and 2 bases from J; junction bases left unmatched: 8. The germline gives CDR1 MGHRA, CDR2 YSYEKL. The CDR3 length is 17 residues. The CDR3 protein is CASSQDGGQEPTDTQYF. CDR3 in DNA: TGCGCCAGCAGCCAAGATGGCGGACAGGAGCCCACAGATACGCAGTATTTT.

This clonotype was detected many times. V gene TRBV12-3 or TRBV12-4 combines with J gene TRBJ2-1; weak D call: TRBD2 (5 bases). With 5 bases removed from V and 5 bases from J, the gap between germline ends came to 16 bases. This CDR3 has 15 amino acids. In DNA, the CDR3 is TGTGCCAGCAGTGAGCCGGGAAGAGCCCACAATGAGCAGTTCTTC. Translating it yields CASSEPGRAHNEQFF.